The clone carrying this T cell receptor beta chain was recorded at least ten times. The sample is drawn from a study of read filtering for tumor transcriptome and immune sequencing. Across the whole study: Mean patient age was 65.9 years, range roughly 40 to 80; 17 male, 12 to 15 female. After DNase treatment, RNA was made into whole-transcriptome libraries.

At the time of active disease, bone marrow was collected from every patient. Germline assignment: CDR1 MDHEN and CDR2 SYDVKM. This CDR3 has 12 residues. Trimming stripped 6 bases from V and 0 bases from J, with 6 bases between. The library was built from 400 to 500 ng RNA with molecular barcoded adaptors for alpha/delta and beta/gamma chains. Via MiXCR, TCRdb re-called the reads, giving one row per CDR3 protein. The data show more than 70,000 distinct CDR3 sequences, approximately 21% seen once. V usage is TRBV28 and J usage is TRBJ2-7; D ambiguous. The sequence came from a donor over 35 with multiple myeloma. Sequenced material: a population of CD138-negative cells sorted from bone marrow. The CDR3 protein is CASSLSSYEQYF. CDR3 DNA: TGTGCCAGCAGCTTGAGCTCCTACGAGCAGTACTTC.